These T cell receptor beta chains were read from a single sample in a study of blood T cell repertoires in COVID-19. TCRdb's copy holds only in-frame clones and misses some; the assay was immunoSEQ multiplex PCR. Here the sample spans roughly 150,000 clones, approximately 73% being singletons. Sequencing was done on a sample of peripheral blood. The receptors come from a man in his sixties with acute or convalescent COVID-19. Each CDR3 is given with its conserved first and last residue. D genes are given only for firm matches. Some rows mark clone size as missing; the rest say once, few, many or name a class of expanded clone.

V gene: TRBV2; J gene: TRBJ2-7; D gene: TRBD2; CDR3 length: 14; clone size: few; CDR3 DNA: TGTGCCAGATCGACTAGCGGGAACTCCTACGAGCAGTACTTC; CDR3 protein: CARSTSGNSYEQYF
V gene: TRBV28; J gene: TRBJ2-7; D gene: TRBD1; CDR3 length: 15; clone size: NA; CDR3 DNA: TGTGCCAGCACGACCGGGACAGGTCACATTTACGAGCAGTACTTC; CDR3 protein: CASTTGTGHIYEQYF
V gene: TRBV12-3/TRBV12-4; J gene: TRBJ2-7; D gene: NA; CDR3 length: 13; clone size: NA; CDR3 DNA: TGTGCCAGCACTTCAAGGAGGTCGGGCGAGCAGTACTTC; CDR3 protein: CASTSRRSGEQYF
V gene: TRBV25-1; J gene: TRBJ2-1; D gene: NA; CDR3 length: 17; clone size: NA; CDR3 DNA: TGTGCCAGCAGCCAACCTTCCTTCGCGGGGTTCGACAATGAGCAGTTCTTC; CDR3 protein: CASSQPSFAGFDNEQFF
V gene: TRBV12-1; J gene: TRBJ2-3; D gene: NA; CDR3 length: 16; clone size: NA; CDR3 DNA: TGTGCCAGCAGCTCGCCCCAGAGGCTAGCGCCAGATACGCAGTATTTT; CDR3 protein: CASSSPQRLAPDTQYF
V gene: TRBV5-4; J gene: TRBJ2-6; D gene: NA; CDR3 length: 17; clone size: NA; CDR3 DNA: TGTGCCAGCAGCACCGGAACAGGGAACTCTGGGGCCAACGTCCTGACTTTC; CDR3 protein: CASSTGTGNSGANVLTF
V gene: TRBV9; J gene: TRBJ2-3; D gene: TRBD1; CDR3 length: 15; clone size: NA; CDR3 DNA: TGTGCCAGCAGCGTTCAGGGGGCCTCCACAGATACGCAGTATTTT; CDR3 protein: CASSVQGASTDTQYF
V gene: TRBV7-7; J gene: TRBJ2-5; D gene: TRBD2; CDR3 length: 16; clone size: NA; CDR3 DNA: TGTGCTAGCAGCTTAGGGCTAGCGGGAGCCCAAGAGACCCAGTACTTC; CDR3 protein: CASSLGLAGAQETQYF
V gene: TRBV6-5; J gene: TRBJ2-7; D gene: NA; CDR3 length: 13; clone size: NA; CDR3 DNA: TGTGCCAGCAGTTACCAGGAACTGGCCGAGCAGTACTTC; CDR3 protein: CASSYQELAEQYF
V gene: TRBV10-2; J gene: TRBJ1-2; D gene: NA; CDR3 length: 14; clone size: few; CDR3 DNA: TGCGCCAGCAGTTCCTCGGGCCAAGCGGGTGGCTACACCTTC; CDR3 protein: CASSSSGQAGGYTF
V gene: TRBV7-9; J gene: TRBJ2-1; D gene: NA; CDR3 length: 13; clone size: NA; CDR3 DNA: TGTGCCAGCAGCTTAGTACAGTACAATGAGCAGTTCTTC; CDR3 protein: CASSLVQYNEQFF
V gene: TRBV6-5; J gene: TRBJ2-2; D gene: TRBD2; CDR3 length: 15; clone size: NA; CDR3 DNA: TGTGCCAGCAGAGCGGGACTAGCGGGAGTCGGGGAGCTGTTTTTT; CDR3 protein: CASRAGLAGVGELFF
V gene: TRBV5-4; J gene: TRBJ2-7; D gene: TRBD2; CDR3 length: 16; clone size: NA; CDR3 DNA: TGTGCCAGCAGCCGCTCCGGACTAGTTTCGGCCTACGAGCAGTACTTC; CDR3 protein: CASSRSGLVSAYEQYF
V gene: TRBV12-3/TRBV12-4; J gene: TRBJ1-2; D gene: NA; CDR3 length: 11; clone size: NA; CDR3 DNA: TGTGCCAGCAGTTTCGGCTATGGCTACACCTTC; CDR3 protein: CASSFGYGYTF
V gene: TRBV29-1; J gene: TRBJ2-7; D gene: TRBD2; CDR3 length: 13; clone size: few; CDR3 DNA: TGCAGCGTTGAGGAGTTAGCGGGAGACGAGCAGTACTTC; CDR3 protein: CSVEELAGDEQYF
V gene: TRBV2; J gene: TRBJ2-3; D gene: TRBD1; CDR3 length: 12; clone size: few; CDR3 DNA: TGTGCCAGCAGTCGGGACAGGGTTACGCAGTATTTT; CDR3 protein: CASSRDRVTQYF
V gene: TRBV24-1; J gene: TRBJ2-5; D gene: NA; CDR3 length: 13; clone size: NA; CDR3 DNA: TGTGCCACCAGTGAGGGTTTCAGGGAGACCCAGTACTTC; CDR3 protein: CATSEGFRETQYF
V gene: TRBV5-4; J gene: TRBJ2-3; D gene: NA; CDR3 length: 17; clone size: NA; CDR3 DNA: TGTGCCAGCAGCCCGGGGGGCGGGAGAGGGAGCACAGATACGCAGTATTTT; CDR3 protein: CASSPGGGRGSTDTQYF
V gene: TRBV7-3; J gene: TRBJ2-7; D gene: NA; CDR3 length: 15; clone size: NA; CDR3 DNA: TGTGCCAGCAGCCTTGGGGGGGCATTGGGCTACGAGCAGTACTTC; CDR3 protein: CASSLGGALGYEQYF
V gene: TRBV19; J gene: TRBJ1-1; D gene: NA; CDR3 length: 12; clone size: once; CDR3 DNA: TGTGCCAGTCTCTCTTGGCAGGGTAGAGCTTTCTTT; CDR3 protein: CASLSWQGRAFF
V gene: TRBV19; J gene: TRBJ1-6; D gene: NA; CDR3 length: 14; clone size: NA; CDR3 DNA: TGTGCCAGTAGCCCACCGTACTTTAATTCACCCCTCCACTTT; CDR3 protein: CASSPPYFNSPLHF
V gene: TRBV19; J gene: TRBJ1-3; D gene: NA; CDR3 length: 15; clone size: few; CDR3 DNA: TGTGCCAGTAAACAAACGCCAAGCTCTGGAAACACCATATATTTT; CDR3 protein: CASKQTPSSGNTIYF
V gene: TRBV25-1; J gene: TRBJ2-7; D gene: TRBD2; CDR3 length: 14; clone size: NA; CDR3 DNA: TGTGCCAGCAGTGCATTGGGACTAGCTTGGGAGCAGTACTTC; CDR3 protein: CASSALGLAWEQYF
V gene: TRBV10-2; J gene: TRBJ1-4; D gene: NA; CDR3 length: 14; clone size: NA; CDR3 DNA: TGCGCCAGCAGCCCGGGCCCGGGAGATGAAAAACTGTTTTTT; CDR3 protein: CASSPGPGDEKLFF
V gene: TRBV30; J gene: TRBJ2-1; D gene: NA; CDR3 length: 14; clone size: NA; CDR3 DNA: TGTGCCTGGAGTGTGGGGAGCTCCTACAATGAGCAGTTCTTC; CDR3 protein: CAWSVGSSYNEQFF
V gene: TRBV10-2; J gene: TRBJ2-3; D gene: TRBD2; CDR3 length: 18; clone size: few; CDR3 DNA: TGCGCCAGCAGTGAGAAGGGACTAGCGGCCCGGGTCACAGATACGCAGTATTTT; CDR3 protein: CASSEKGLAARVTDTQYF
V gene: TRBV29-1; J gene: TRBJ2-7; D gene: TRBD1; CDR3 length: 14; clone size: few; CDR3 DNA: TGCAGCGTTGAAGGAGGACAGGGGGCGTACGAGCAGTACTTC; CDR3 protein: CSVEGGQGAYEQYF
V gene: TRBV9; J gene: TRBJ2-7; D gene: TRBD2; CDR3 length: 16; clone size: NA; CDR3 DNA: TGTGCCAGCAGCCCCGAAGGAGCTAGCGGGTTCTACGAGCAGTACTTC; CDR3 protein: CASSPEGASGFYEQYF
V gene: TRBV6-5; J gene: TRBJ2-7; D gene: TRBD2; CDR3 length: 16; clone size: NA; CDR3 DNA: TGTGCCAGCAGTTACTCGAATAGCGGGAGCTCCTACGAGCAGTACTTC; CDR3 protein: CASSYSNSGSSYEQYF
V gene: TRBV30; J gene: TRBJ1-2; D gene: TRBD1; CDR3 length: 16; clone size: NA; CDR3 DNA: TGTGCCTGGAGGCGGCGGGACAGGGGGGGAAGCTATGGCTACACCTTC; CDR3 protein: CAWRRRDRGGSYGYTF
V gene: TRBV19; J gene: TRBJ2-3; D gene: NA; CDR3 length: 13; clone size: NA; CDR3 DNA: TGTGCCACTACAGGGAAGGGCACAGATACGCAGTATTTT; CDR3 protein: CATTGKGTDTQYF
V gene: TRBV7-2; J gene: TRBJ2-2; D gene: TRBD2; CDR3 length: 19; clone size: NA; CDR3 DNA: TGTGCCAGCAGCTTAGAACCAGCGGGAGGGCCTCAGAACACCGGGGAGCTGTTTTTT; CDR3 protein: CASSLEPAGGPQNTGELFF
V gene: TRBV5-1; J gene: TRBJ2-3; D gene: TRBD2; CDR3 length: 14; clone size: NA; CDR3 DNA: TGCGCCAGCAATAGCGGGAGTGCCGCAGATACGCAGTATTTT; CDR3 protein: CASNSGSAADTQYF
V gene: TRBV4-2; J gene: TRBJ2-2; D gene: NA; CDR3 length: 13; clone size: NA; CDR3 DNA: TGTGCCAGCAGCCAAAGCACTACCGGGGAGCTGTTTTTT; CDR3 protein: CASSQSTTGELFF
V gene: TRBV19; J gene: TRBJ2-1; D gene: NA; CDR3 length: 15; clone size: NA; CDR3 DNA: TGTGCCAGTAGTATCGACGACAGCTCCTACAATGAGCAGTTCTTC; CDR3 protein: CASSIDDSSYNEQFF
V gene: TRBV6-6; J gene: TRBJ2-7; D gene: TRBD2; CDR3 length: 15; clone size: NA; CDR3 DNA: TGTGCCAGCAGTACCCTTCGTAGCGGGACCTACGAGCAGTACTTC; CDR3 protein: CASSTLRSGTYEQYF
V gene: TRBV4-1; J gene: TRBJ2-7; D gene: TRBD2; CDR3 length: 15; clone size: NA; CDR3 DNA: TGCGCCAGCAGCCAACCCGGGAGGGCCGGGAACGAGCAGTACTTC; CDR3 protein: CASSQPGRAGNEQYF
V gene: TRBV12-3/TRBV12-4; J gene: TRBJ1-2; D gene: NA; CDR3 length: 12; clone size: NA; CDR3 DNA: TGTGCCAGCACCTCCGGGGGGGATGGCTACACCTTC; CDR3 protein: CASTSGGDGYTF
V gene: TRBV29-1; J gene: TRBJ2-1; D gene: TRBD2; CDR3 length: 12; clone size: NA; CDR3 DNA: TGCAGCGCAGCGGCGGGAGGCGGTGAGCAGTTCTTC; CDR3 protein: CSAAAGGGEQFF
V gene: TRBV2; J gene: TRBJ2-5; D gene: NA; CDR3 length: 14; clone size: NA; CDR3 DNA: TGTGCCAGCAGCCGGGACTCCGGGCGGGAGACCCAGTACTTC; CDR3 protein: CASSRDSGRETQYF
V gene: TRBV4-1; J gene: TRBJ2-7; D gene: NA; CDR3 length: 14; clone size: NA; CDR3 DNA: TGCGCCAGCAGCCCCGGACAACGATCCTACGAGCAGTACTTC; CDR3 protein: CASSPGQRSYEQYF
V gene: TRBV19; J gene: TRBJ2-3; D gene: TRBD2; CDR3 length: 14; clone size: once; CDR3 DNA: TGTGCCAGTAGGGGACTAGCGGGCACAGATACGCAGTATTTT; CDR3 protein: CASRGLAGTDTQYF
V gene: TRBV10-3; J gene: TRBJ1-4; D gene: NA; CDR3 length: 15; clone size: NA; CDR3 DNA: TGTGCCATCAGTGGTACAGGGATGGCTAATGAAAAACTGTTTTTT; CDR3 protein: CAISGTGMANEKLFF
V gene: TRBV10-1; J gene: TRBJ2-1; D gene: NA; CDR3 length: 13; clone size: NA; CDR3 DNA: TGCGCCAGCAGTGAAGCTCGGGGTAATGAGCAGTTCTTC; CDR3 protein: CASSEARGNEQFF
V gene: TRBV2; J gene: TRBJ2-1; D gene: NA; CDR3 length: 13; clone size: NA; CDR3 DNA: TGTGCCAGCAACAGACTAGTCTACAATGAGCAGTTCTTC; CDR3 protein: CASNRLVYNEQFF
V gene: TRBV5-1; J gene: TRBJ2-1; D gene: NA; CDR3 length: 14; clone size: NA; CDR3 DNA: TGCGCCAGCTGCAGGGACACCGCTTCAGGTGAGCAGTTCTTC; CDR3 protein: CASCRDTASGEQFF
V gene: TRBV2; J gene: TRBJ2-1; D gene: NA; CDR3 length: 15; clone size: NA; CDR3 DNA: TGTGCCAGCAGTGAATCGGGGAACTCCTACAATGAGCAGTTCTTC; CDR3 protein: CASSESGNSYNEQFF
V gene: TRBV13; J gene: TRBJ1-3; D gene: NA; CDR3 length: 16; clone size: NA; CDR3 DNA: TGTGCCAGCAGCTCCTACGGGGGGGGCTCTGGAAACACCATATATTTT; CDR3 protein: CASSSYGGGSGNTIYF
V gene: TRBV18; J gene: TRBJ2-5; D gene: NA; CDR3 length: 13; clone size: NA; CDR3 DNA: TGTGCCAGCTCACCGTTCCCACAAGAGACCCAGTACTTC; CDR3 protein: CASSPFPQETQYF
V gene: TRBV7-7; J gene: TRBJ2-2; D gene: TRBD2; CDR3 length: 15; clone size: NA; CDR3 DNA: TGTGCCAGCAGCGTTAGCGGGAGCGGTACCGGGGAGCTGTTTTTT; CDR3 protein: CASSVSGSGTGELFF
V gene: TRBV20-1; J gene: TRBJ2-2; D gene: NA; CDR3 length: 13; clone size: NA; CDR3 DNA: TGCAGTGCTAGTGAGGGGGGGACCGGGGAGCTGTTTTTT; CDR3 protein: CSASEGGTGELFF
V gene: TRBV5-1; J gene: TRBJ2-7; D gene: NA; CDR3 length: 14; clone size: NA; CDR3 DNA: TGCGCCAGCAGCTGGAAGGACGGGACCTACGAGCAGTACTTC; CDR3 protein: CASSWKDGTYEQYF
V gene: TRBV24-1; J gene: TRBJ1-2; D gene: NA; CDR3 length: 15; clone size: NA; CDR3 DNA: TGTGCCACCAGTGATCCAACCCGCGGACAGAATGGCTACACCTTC; CDR3 protein: CATSDPTRGQNGYTF
V gene: TRBV28; J gene: TRBJ2-3; D gene: TRBD2; CDR3 length: 16; clone size: NA; CDR3 DNA: TGTGCCAGCCACAACTTCGCGGGAGGGAGCACAGATACGCAGTATTTT; CDR3 protein: CASHNFAGGSTDTQYF
V gene: TRBV3-1/TRBV3-2; J gene: TRBJ2-7; D gene: TRBD2; CDR3 length: 16; clone size: once; CDR3 DNA: TGTGCCAGCAGCCTATCCGCCCGGGGACTAGCGGGAGTAAAGTACTTC; CDR3 protein: CASSLSARGLAGVKYF